This TCR beta chain was captured by sequencing in a study of blood T cell repertoires in COVID-19. Produced via immunoSEQ multiplex PCR; TCRdb's table is partial and in-frame only. In the table there are roughly 240,000 clones, about four fifths of which are singletons. Looked up from germline, CDR1 is SGHTA and CDR2 is FQGNSA. The CDR3 has 14 amino acids. Trimming left V 5 bases short and J 0 bases short, with 8 bases between. The chain recombines TRBV7-2 with TRBJ1-5; no reliable D call. Material for sequencing was PBMCs or T cells enriched from blood (not recorded which). The TCR comes from a woman in her thirties or forties who had been exposed to COVID-19. The CDR3: CASSTGASNQPQHF. The CDR3 DNA reads as TGTGCCAGCAGCACCGGAGCTAGCAATCAGCCCCAGCATTTT.